Sequencing of this TCR beta chain was carried out in a study of cytomegalovirus exposure and HLA in healthy donors. The CDR3 spans 15 residues. Trimming stripped 0 bases from V and 4 bases from J, with 13 bases between. Germline V CDR1 and CDR2: MGHDK, SYGVNS. Clones were read by immunoSEQ multiplex PCR, and TCRdb kept only the in-frame ones, dropping some. This sample carries about 150,000 clones, 70% to 90% of them seen once, and the ten largest clones take 6.2%. The material sequenced was PBMCs. The chain combines TRBV25-1 with TRBJ2-7; D is possibly TRBD1 (6 bases). The source is a woman in her 30s in good health and CMV-seropositive. The CDR3 bases are TGTGCCAGCAGTGAATATATGGGGGCGACGTACGAGCAGTACTTC. Translating it yields CASSEYMGATYEQYF.